This passage covers 28 T cell receptor beta chains from one sample sequenced in a study of tumor-infiltrating lymphocytes in localized non-small cell lung cancer. Measured with immunoSEQ multiplex PCR; TCRdb has only the in-frame clones, and not every one. The repertoire holds 20,000 to 25,000 clones, with 60% to 75% as singletons. Material for sequencing was lung tumor tissue. The origin of the receptors is a human donor with non-small cell lung cancer.

J is TRBJ2-2 and V is TRBV6-1, with D possibly matching TRBD1 (6 bases). The CDR3 is 14 residues long. Germline values: CDR1 MNHNS, CDR2 SASEGT. The V gene lost 7 bases and the J gene lost 6 bases, with 15 bases spanning the gap. The CDR3 protein is CASTLWGPPGELFF. CDR3 coding DNA: TGTGCCAGCACCCTCTGGGGGCCTCCCGGGGAGCTGTTTTTT.

The rearrangement links TRBV30 to TRBJ1-4, with D uncertain. Between the trimmed V and J ends, which lost 3 bases and 7 bases, there was a span of 12 bases. There are 13 residues in the CDR3. Germline lookup yields CDR1 GTSNPN and CDR2 SVGIG (reference sequence). Here the CDR3 reads CAWSARWSEKLFF. CDR3 coding DNA: TGTGCCTGGAGCGCCCGGTGGAGTGAAAAACTGTTTTTT.

This clone was recorded only once. The CDR3 spells CASSLAAFPQFF. CDR3 sequence (DNA): TGTGCCAGCAGCTTAGCAGCTTTCCCGCAGTTCTTC. The gene calls are TRBV7-2 and TRBJ2-1; D ambiguous. CDR3 length equals 12 residues. V lost 0 bases and J lost 12, with 9 bases in between. The germline V gene encodes CDR1 SGHTA and CDR2 FQGNSA.

For the CDR3, the DNA is TGTGCCAGAAGCCCCAGCGACAGGGGGTCCGCCTACGAGCAGTACTTC. Its protein product is CARSPSDRGSAYEQYF. V usage is TRBV5-3 and J usage is TRBJ2-7; 9 nucleotides line up with TRBD1. TRBV5-3 is known as an ORF, though its function is uncertain. J gave up 2 bases and V 4 bases, and 10 bases lay outside the gene matches. This CDR3 has 16 amino acids.

Only one count was recorded for this clone. The chain uses TRBV15 and TRBJ2-2; D remains ambiguous. Germline V gene data show CDR1 as LNHNV and CDR2 as YYDKDF (reference sequence). The CDR3 runs to 15 residues. V dropped 0 bases and J dropped 8 bases, with 13 bases sitting between them. The CDR3 bases are TGTGCCACCAGCAGAGATACGGGCCCACGGGGGGAGCTGTTTTTT. Its protein product is CATSRDTGPRGELFF.

The V call is TRBV15, the J call TRBJ2-6; either TRBD1 or TRBD2 may supply D (5 bases each). CDR1 is LNHNV and CDR2 is YYDKDF in the germline V gene (reference sequence). V was cut by 6 bases and J by 1 base, with 16 bases left in between. The CDR3 is made up of 17 amino acids. CDR3 region: CATSSRGGGSGANVLTF. The CDR3, as DNA: TGTGCCACCAGTTCGAGGGGCGGAGGATCTGGGGCCAACGTCCTGACTTTC.

The rearrangement links TRBV5-1 to TRBJ2-7, with a weak D call TRBD1 (5 bases). Germline V gene lookup returns CDR1 SGHRS and CDR2 YFSETQ. With 4 bases removed from V and 0 bases from J, the gap between germline ends came to 11 bases. CDR3 size: 14 residues. CDR3 residues: CASSQTTDSYEQYF. DNA for the CDR3: TGCGCCAGCAGCCAGACGACAGACTCCTACGAGCAGTACTTC.

V usage is TRBV29-1 and J usage is TRBJ1-3, with D perhaps matching TRBD1 (5 bases). The germline V gene encodes CDR1 SQVTM and CDR2 ANQGSEA. Trimming removed 3 bases at V and 0 bases at J, with 9 bases between. The CDR3 consists of 14 residues. CDR3 sequence reads: CSVDQGRSGNTIYF. DNA for the CDR3: TGCAGCGTTGATCAGGGACGCTCTGGAAACACCATATATTTT.

This clone was picked up a small number of times. The chain joins TRBV5-4 to TRBJ2-6, with 10 bases aligning to TRBD2. V lost 0 bases and J lost 1; bases outside the gene matches: 1. The germline CDR1 and CDR2 sequences are SGHNT and YYREEE (reference sequence). CDR3 length: 17 residues. DNA for the CDR3: TGTGCCAGCAGCTTGGGTAGCGGGAGGTCTGGGGCCAACGTCCTGACTTTC. Protein sequence: CASSLGSGRSGANVLTF.

This clone was observed a handful of times. The chain couples TRBV19 to TRBJ1-1, with 7 bases aligning to TRBD1. The CDR3 consists of 14 residues. Germline V CDR1 and CDR2: LNHDA, SQIVND (reference sequence). V dropped 5 bases and J dropped 10; count of bases not matched to a gene: 13. The CDR3 coding sequence is TGTGCCAGTAGTCCCACATCCTCCAGGGGGGCAGCTTTCTTT. This translates into CASSPTSSRGAAFF.

The chain couples TRBV5-1 to TRBJ2-2; D may correspond to TRBD1 or TRBD2 (6 bases each). CDR1 and CDR2 from the germline V gene are SGHRS and YFSETQ. CDR3 length: 16 residues. The V and J ends lost 4 bases and 6 bases respectively, with 19 bases between them. The CDR3 sequence is CASSLGGSLIAGELFF. CDR3 nucleotide sequence: TGCGCCAGCAGCCTGGGGGGCTCCCTCATTGCCGGGGAGCTGTTTTTT.

CDR3 region: CASSSQISGANVLTF. CDR3 in DNA: TGTGCCAGCAGCTCTCAGATCTCTGGGGCCAACGTCCTGACTTTC. V is TRBV5-4 and J is TRBJ2-6; D not resolved. Germline V CDR1 and CDR2: SGHNT, YYREEE (reference sequence). V was cut by 3 bases and J by 0 bases, with 7 bases left in between. The CDR3 has 15 residues.

This clone was counted only a few times. The chain has TRBV9 and TRBJ1-1, with D possibly being TRBD1 (5 bases). V lost 0 bases to trimming and J lost 9 bases, with 18 bases between them. This CDR3 is 15 amino acids long. The germline V gene has CDR1 SGDLS and CDR2 YYNGEE. Written as DNA, the CDR3 is TGTGCCAGCAGCGTAGGAGCCCGGGGCGAGGATAAAGCTTTCTTT. This encodes CASSVGARGEDKAFF.

This chain uses TRBV9 with TRBJ2-5; 12 bases are a match to TRBD2. J gave up 2 bases and V 3 bases, and 5 bases lay outside the gene matches. This CDR3 contains 16 residues. Germline lookup yields CDR1 SGDLS and CDR2 YYNGEE. CDR3 nucleotides: TGTGCCAGCAGCGACCGGGGGACTAGCGGGCAAGAGACCCAGTACTTC. Amino acid sequence: CASSDRGTSGQETQYF.

This clone has just a few counts. V is TRBV7-8 and J is TRBJ1-5; TRBD1 might be the D (6 bases). CDR3 length: 13 amino acids. V was trimmed by 5 bases and J by 5 bases, leaving 10 bases between them. Germline values: CDR1 SGHVS, CDR2 FQNEAQ. CDR3 DNA: TGTGCCAGCAGCCTGACAGGAGATCAGCCCCAGCATTTT. It translates to CASSLTGDQPQHF.

CDR3 DNA: TGTGCCAGCAGCGTTTCGACAGGGCACCACGAGCAGTACTTC. Amino acid sequence: CASSVSTGHHEQYF. The rearrangement links TRBV5-4 to TRBJ2-7, with 7 nucleotides matching TRBD1. V gave up 4 bases and J gave up 5 bases; unmatched junction bases: 9. The CDR3 covers 14 residues. From germline, CDR1 is SGHNT and CDR2 YYREEE (reference sequence).

This chain connects TRBV28 to TRBJ1-1; 9 nucleotides line up with TRBD1. The CDR3 totals 16 residues. V lost 6 bases and J lost 1; bases outside the gene matches: 9. Germline CDR1 and CDR2: MDHEN and SYDVKM. CDR3 protein: CASRPGTGISNTEAFF. The CDR3 nucleotides are TGTGCCAGCAGGCCAGGGACAGGGATTTCGAACACTGAAGCTTTCTTT.

V usage is TRBV7-2 and J usage is TRBJ2-2, with a weak D call TRBD1 (7 bases). This CDR3 has 16 amino acids. Trimming removed 5 bases at V and 4 bases at J, with 17 bases between. Germline loops: CDR1 SGHTA, CDR2 FQGNSA. The CDR3 bases are TGTGCCAGCAGCCAGGGGGGAGGATCTTCCACCGGGGAGCTGTTTTTT. Residues: CASSQGGGSSTGELFF.

CDR3 nucleotides: TGTGCCAGCAGCTTATCGGGGAATCAGCCCCAGCATTTT. Protein: CASSLSGNQPQHF. This chain joins TRBV7-9 and TRBJ1-5; D uncertain. This CDR3 comprises 13 residues. V was trimmed by 2 bases and J by 4 bases, leaving 6 bases between them. Germline V gives CDR1 SEHNR, CDR2 FQNEAQ (reference sequence).

The sample holds a few counts of this clone. The V call is TRBV20-1, the J call TRBJ1-3, with D unclear. V gave up 6 bases and J gave up 7 bases, with 10 bases separating them. Germline V gene sequence: CDR1 DFQATT, CDR2 SNEGSKA (reference sequence). CDR3 size: 11 residues. The CDR3 is CSAPRRNTIYF. CDR3 DNA: TGCAGTGCCCCCCGTAGGAACACCATATATTTT.

The chain uses TRBV5-1 and TRBJ2-3, with 7 bases matching TRBD2. V was pared by 4 bases and J by 5 bases, with 16 bases of the junction left unmatched. Germline CDR1 SGHRS, CDR2 YFSETQ. There are 17 residues in the CDR3. CDR3: CASSTAYLGGGEDTQYF. The CDR3 DNA follows: TGCGCCAGCAGCACCGCTTATCTGGGGGGAGGGGAAGATACGCAGTATTTT.

J is TRBJ2-1 and V is TRBV10-1; D call uncertain. Looked up from germline, CDR1 is WNHNN and CDR2 is SYGVQD (reference sequence). CDR3 length: 11 amino acids. V was cut by 3 bases and J by 4 bases, with 1 base left in between. The CDR3 DNA follows: TGCGCCAGCAGTGATTACAATGAGCAGTTCTTC. Translation: CASSDYNEQFF.

The chain links TRBV7-2 to TRBJ1-2; the D gene is possibly TRBD1 (5 bases). Germline CDR1 reads SGHTA; CDR2 reads FQGNSA. Trimming stripped 7 bases from V and 4 bases from J, with 16 bases between. This CDR3 comprises 14 residues. The CDR3 sequence: CASTRGQGVYGYTF. The DNA of the CDR3 is TGTGCCAGCACCCGTGGGCAGGGAGTCTATGGCTACACCTTC. Full variable domain (rest looked up from reference TRBV7-2 and TRBJ1-2): GAGVSQSPSNKVTEKGKDVELRCDPISGHTALYWYRQSLGQGLEFLIYFQGNSAPDKSGLPSDRFSAERTGGSVSTLTIQRTQQEDSAVYLCASTRGQGVYGYTFGSGTRLTVV.

This chain uses TRBV6-5 with TRBJ2-7, with D unclear. CDR3 length: 13 residues. The germline V gene encodes CDR1 MNHEY and CDR2 SVGAGI. V was trimmed by 8 bases and J by 5 bases, leaving 16 bases between them. The CDR3 sequence is CASAAALGNEQYF. The CDR3 coding sequence is TGTGCCAGCGCTGCGGCCTTGGGGAACGAGCAGTACTTC.

This sequence joins TRBV2 and TRBJ2-1; a weak D match, TRBD1 (5 bases). Looked up from germline, CDR1 is SNHLY and CDR2 is FYNNEI. The CDR3 contains 14 residues. Between the trimmed V and J ends, which lost 4 bases and 3 bases, there was a span of 10 bases. DNA of the CDR3: TGTGCCAGCAGTGCGAGCAGGGTCTACAATGAGCAGTTCTTC. Amino acid sequence: CASSASRVYNEQFF.

The rearrangement joins TRBV14 to TRBJ2-2; weak D call: TRBD2 (5 bases). V lost 4 bases and J lost 7, with 13 bases in between. The CDR3 sequence is 14 residues long. Germline CDR1 reads SGHDN; CDR2 reads FVKESK. The DNA of the CDR3 is TGTGCCAGCAGCCTCTTGGACTGGGACGGGGAGCTGTTTTTT. The encoded protein is CASSLLDWDGELFF. The entire variable domain, with the rest obtained from reference TRBV14 and TRBJ2-2, is as follows: EAGVTQFPSHSVIEKGQTVTLRCDPISGHDNLYWYRRVMGKEIKFLLHFVKESKQDESGMPNNRFLAERTGGTYSTLKVQPAELEDSGVYFCASSLLDWDGELFFGEGSRLTVL.

By sample share, this clone is medium-sized. The J gene is TRBJ2-1, the V gene TRBV9, with TRBD1 matching 8 bases. The CDR3 extends over 15 amino acids. Germline V gene data show CDR1 as SGDLS and CDR2 as YYNGEE. V gave up 3 bases and J gave up 4 bases; unmatched junction bases: 6. The chain's CDR3 is CASSATRDRYNEQFF. The CDR3 coding sequence is TGTGCCAGCAGCGCGACCCGGGACAGGTACAATGAGCAGTTCTTC.

This chain uses TRBV23-1 with TRBJ1-5; possibly TRBD1 for D (5 bases). TRBV23-1 is marked as an open reading frame, function uncertain. Trimming cost V 6 bases and J 0 bases, with 12 bases left between them. CDR3 size: 15 residues. CDR3 DNA sequence: TGCGCCAGCAGCCATGCAGGGTATAGCAATCAGCCCCAGCATTTT. Protein product: CASSHAGYSNQPQHF.